Following are 20 T cell receptor beta chains from one sample sequenced in a study of blood T cell repertoires in COVID-19 (dated by TCRdb to about 2020). Preparation of the library involved the immunoSEQ multiplex PCR assay. The table was pulled from immuneACCESS by TCRdb, which kept in-frame rearrangements only. Such tables lose some clones; where checked, under half of the loss comes from unresolved V genes, and the rest has no known cause. Counted in this sample were a few hundred thousand clones; 80% to 90% of them appeared once. The ten largest clones represent approximately 4% of the sample. Sequenced input: PBMCs or T cells enriched from blood (not recorded which). The receptors come from a woman aged 40 to 55 with acute COVID-19.

In its sample, this clone was seen once. This chain links TRBV28 with TRBJ2-1; the D gene is possibly TRBD2 (5 bases). Germline assignment: CDR1 MDHEN and CDR2 SYDVKM. The ends were cut back, 10 bases at V and 6 bases at J, with 16 bases in the middle. The CDR3 contains 13 residues. The CDR3 nucleotides are TGTGCCACCTCCCGGACTCCCCTCAATGAGCAGTTCTTC. Translation: CATSRTPLNEQFF. The full variable domain, rest sourced from reference TRBV28 and TRBJ2-1, is DVKVTQSSRYLVKRTGEKVFLECVQDMDHENMFWYRQDPGLGLRLIYFSYDVKMKEKGDIPEGYSVSREKKERFSLILESASTNQTSMYLCATSRTPLNEQFFGPGTRLTVL.

The chain uses TRBV6-2 or TRBV6-3 and TRBJ2-7; D may be TRBD1 (6 bases). There are 12 residues in the CDR3. Germline V gives CDR1 MNHEY, CDR2 SVGEGT. Trimming left V 6 bases short and J 4 bases short, with 10 bases between. The CDR3 sequence is CASSYTGYEQYF. The CDR3 DNA reads as TGTGCCAGCAGCTATACAGGGTACGAGCAGTACTTC.

A single count supports this clone. The V call is TRBV3-1 (or the pseudogene TRBV3-2), the J call TRBJ2-1; 11 bases are a match to TRBD2. The CDR3 is 15 residues long. Germline CDR1 LGHDT, CDR2 YNNKEL (reference sequence). Unmatched junction bases numbered 3, after V lost 0 bases and J lost 8 bases. CDR3 loop: CASSQELAGADEQFF. CDR3 in DNA: TGTGCCAGCAGCCAAGAACTAGCGGGGGCCGATGAGCAGTTCTTC.

This clone has more than one count but fewer than ten. The J gene is TRBJ1-5, the V gene TRBV2; 10 bases match TRBD1. The CDR3 loop spans 15 amino acids. The trim removed 6 bases at V and 6 bases at J, leaving 8 bases unmatched. The germline CDR1 and CDR2 sequences are SNHLY and FYNNEI. This CDR3 reads CASRGTTGGSQPQHF. The CDR3 nucleotides read TGTGCCAGCAGAGGCACGACAGGGGGCAGTCAGCCCCAGCATTTT. The complete variable domain, with remaining parts taken from reference TRBV2 and TRBJ1-5, reads EPEVTQTPSHQVTQMGQEVILRCVPISNHLYFYWYRQILGQKVEFLVSFYNNEISEKSEIFDDQFSVERPDGSNFTLKIRSTKLEDSAMYFCASRGTTGGSQPQHFGDGTRLSIL.

The rearrangement uses TRBV7-3 and TRBJ2-2, with 7 bases lining up with TRBD2. After removal of 5 bases from V and 5 bases from J, the junction contained 11 bases not matched to a gene. Germline loops: CDR1 SGHTA, CDR2 FQGTGA. The CDR3 spans 16 residues. CDR3 in amino acids: CASSPWAGVETGELFF. CDR3 bases: TGTGCCAGCAGCCCATGGGCGGGAGTAGAGACCGGGGAGCTGTTTTTT.

This clone was detected only once. This chain connects TRBV28 to TRBJ2-7; 12 bases fit TRBD1. V shed 0 bases, J shed 5 bases, and the junction held 14 bases outside the gene matches. The CDR3 is 19 residues long. Germline V CDR1 and CDR2: MDHEN, SYDVKM. As DNA, the CDR3 is TGTGCCAGCAGTTTATGGCGGGGGACCGGGACAGGGGGCCAAAACGAGCAGTACTTC. It codes for CASSLWRGTGTGGQNEQYF.

The V call is TRBV5-1, the J call TRBJ2-1, with 9 bases matching TRBD2. J lost 7 bases, V lost 0 bases, and 8 bases had no gene match. CDR1 SGHRS and CDR2 YFSETQ come from the germline V gene. The length of the CDR3 is 16 residues. The DNA of the CDR3 is TGCGCCAGCAGCTTGGTCGGCGGGGGGGCTGTAAATGAGCAGTTCTTC. Amino acids: CASSLVGGGAVNEQFF.

This chain joins TRBV10-3 and TRBJ1-5, with 7 bases fitting TRBD1. CDR1 is ENHRY and CDR2 is SYGVKD in the germline V gene. V lost 4 bases to trimming and J lost 3 bases; unmatched junction nucleotides: 3. The CDR3 has 14 amino acids. In DNA, the CDR3 is TGTGCCATCAGTGTGGACAGGTTCAATCAGCCCCAGCATTTT. This encodes CAISVDRFNQPQHF.

This clone was detected only a few times. This chain joins TRBV18 and TRBJ1-2; 9 bases match TRBD1. The V and J ends lost 0 bases and 7 bases, in that order; junction bases with no gene match: 6. The CDR3 is 15 residues long. Germline V gene sequence: CDR1 KGHSH, CDR2 LQKENI. CDR3 nucleotides: TGTGCCAGCTCACCACCGGGGACAGGGTCACCTGGCTACACCTTC. Translating gives CASSPPGTGSPGYTF. Variable domain in full (rest from reference TRBV18 and TRBJ1-2): NAGVMQNPRHLVRRRGQEARLRCSPMKGHSHVYWYRQLPEEGLKFMVYLQKENIIDESGMPKERFSAEFPKEGPSILRIQQVVRGDSAAYFCASSPPGTGSPGYTFGSGTRLTVV.

As for this clone: This CDR3 is also generated by other DNA sequences in the sample. The rearrangement joins TRBV7-3 to TRBJ2-5; the D gene is possibly TRBD2 (7 bases). The V gene lost 5 bases and the J gene lost 5 bases, with 12 bases spanning the gap. Looked up from germline, CDR1 is SGHTA and CDR2 is FQGTGA. The CDR3 is made up of 13 amino acids. CDR3 nucleotides: TGTGCCAGCAGCCTGGGGGGGCGGGAGACCCAGTACTTC. It codes for CASSLGGRETQYF.

In its sample, this clone was seen many times. The chain links TRBV24-1 to TRBJ2-3; 11 bases agree with TRBD2. CDR3 size: 17 residues. J was trimmed by 4 bases and V by 3 bases; bases with no gene match: 8. CDR1 is KGHDR, CDR2 SFDVKD, per germline. The DNA for the CDR3 is TGTGCCACCAGTGATCCATTGCAACTAGCGGGAGCAGATACGCAGTATTTT. Its protein is CATSDPLQLAGADTQYF.

The gene calls are TRBV11-2 and TRBJ1-5; D unclear. This CDR3 has 13 amino acids. The germline V gene encodes CDR1 SGHAT and CDR2 FQNNGV. The V and J ends lost 0 bases and 7 bases respectively, with 7 bases between them. Here the CDR3 DNA reads TGTGCCAGCAGCTTAGATGGGAGGCAGCCCCAGCATTTT. Translation gives CASSLDGRQPQHF.

The chain couples TRBV28 to TRBJ1-1; D remains unclear. V was cut by 3 bases and J by 4 bases, with 12 bases left in between. The CDR3 has 14 residues. Germline V lookup: CDR1 MDHEN, CDR2 SYDVKM. As DNA, the CDR3 is TGTGCCAGCAGTTTGAGGATTGGGTTCACTGAAGCTTTCTTT. Translated, it gives CASSLRIGFTEAFF. The variable domain in full, with the rest retrieved from reference TRBV28 and TRBJ1-1, is DVKVTQSSRYLVKRTGEKVFLECVQDMDHENMFWYRQDPGLGLRLIYFSYDVKMKEKGDIPEGYSVSREKKERFSLILESASTNQTSMYLCASSLRIGFTEAFFGQGTRLTVV.

This clone appeared once. The chain carries TRBV5-1 and TRBJ2-3; 11 nucleotides agree with TRBD2. The CDR3 contains 14 residues. Per germline, CDR1 SGHRS and CDR2 YFSETQ. V was pared by 4 bases and J by 5 bases, with 3 bases of the junction left unmatched. The chain's CDR3 is CASSVTSGRDTQYF. CDR3 sequence (DNA): TGCGCCAGCAGCGTTACTAGCGGGAGAGATACGCAGTATTTT.

This clone was detected only a few times. This chain uses TRBV5-1 with TRBJ1-2, with D maybe TRBD1 (6 bases). This CDR3 has 15 residues. Germline V gives CDR1 SGHRS, CDR2 YFSETQ. Trimming took off 0 bases at V and 4 bases at J, with 13 bases between the two ends. CDR3: CASSLVVTGGYGYTF. Written as DNA, the CDR3 is TGCGCCAGCAGCTTGGTTGTGACAGGAGGCTATGGCTACACCTTC.

The chain uses TRBV19 and TRBJ2-5, with 10 bases that match TRBD1. Germline assignment: CDR1 LNHDA and CDR2 SQIVND (reference sequence). The CDR3 runs 16 residues. V was clipped by 3 bases and J by 4 bases; unmatched bases: 8. The DNA of the CDR3 is TGTGCCAGTAGTATGTGGGACAGGGGTCGCGGAGAGACCCAGTACTTC. Translation gives CASSMWDRGRGETQYF.

The chain combines TRBV7-2 with TRBJ1-5; D gene ambiguous. This CDR3 is built from 15 residues. Germline V lookup: CDR1 SGHTA, CDR2 FQGNSA. Between the trimmed V and J ends, which lost 1 base and 0 bases, there was a span of 7 bases. Here the CDR3 DNA reads TGTGCCAGCAGCTTAGATCTGAGTAGCAATCAGCCCCAGCATTTT. Translating gives CASSLDLSSNQPQHF. Together with reference TRBV7-2 and TRBJ1-5, the CDR3 gives the full variable domain: GAGVSQSPSNKVTEKGKDVELRCDPISGHTALYWYRQSLGQGLEFLIYFQGNSAPDKSGLPSDRFSAERTGGSVSTLTIQRTQQEDSAVYLCASSLDLSSNQPQHFGDGTRLSIL.

In its sample, this clone was seen a few times. This chain links TRBV18 with TRBJ1-2; the D gene is possibly TRBD1 (5 bases). Trimming removed 2 bases from V and 1 base from J, with 11 bases in between. The CDR3 sequence is 15 residues long. Germline lookup yields CDR1 KGHSH and CDR2 LQKENI. The CDR3 loop is CASSPIQGGNYGYTF. The CDR3 DNA is TGTGCCAGCTCACCAATCCAGGGCGGTAACTATGGCTACACCTTC.

This clone was detected only a few times. The chain combines TRBV4-2 with TRBJ1-1, with D perhaps matching TRBD1 (6 bases). This CDR3 comprises 18 residues. Trimming stripped 0 bases from V and 6 bases from J, with 23 bases between. Germline V gene data show CDR1 as LGHNA and CDR2 as YNFKEQ. The CDR3 loop is CASSQELPKVDRTPEAFF. Written as DNA, the CDR3 is TGTGCCAGCAGCCAAGAATTACCCAAAGTCGACAGGACGCCTGAAGCTTTCTTT.

The chain employs TRBV24-1 and TRBJ2-7; D is unclear. Trimming cost V 12 bases and J 4 bases, with 12 bases left between them. CDR1 and CDR2 from the germline V gene are KGHDR and SFDVKD. This CDR3 comprises 11 residues. CDR3 in DNA: TGTGCCTCGAGAGATCCGTACGAGCAGTACTTC. Translating it yields CASRDPYEQYF.